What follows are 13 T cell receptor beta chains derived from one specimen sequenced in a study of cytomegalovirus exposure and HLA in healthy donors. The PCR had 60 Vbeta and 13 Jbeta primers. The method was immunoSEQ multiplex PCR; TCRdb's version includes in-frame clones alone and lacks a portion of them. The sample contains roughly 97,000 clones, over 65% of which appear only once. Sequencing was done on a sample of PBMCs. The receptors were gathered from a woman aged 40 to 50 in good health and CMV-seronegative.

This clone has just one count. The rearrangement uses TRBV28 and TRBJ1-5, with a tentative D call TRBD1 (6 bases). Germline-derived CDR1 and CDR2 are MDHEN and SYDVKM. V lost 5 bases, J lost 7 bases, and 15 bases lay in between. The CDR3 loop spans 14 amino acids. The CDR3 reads CASSPGAPGQPQHF. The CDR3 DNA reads TGTGCCAGCAGTCCAGGGGCGCCCGGGCAGCCCCAGCATTTT.

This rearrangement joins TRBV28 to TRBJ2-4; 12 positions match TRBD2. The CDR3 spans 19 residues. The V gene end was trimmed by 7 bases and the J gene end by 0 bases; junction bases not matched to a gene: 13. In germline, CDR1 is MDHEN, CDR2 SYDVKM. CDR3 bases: TGTGCCAGCAATCCGAGACTAGCGGGAGACCGGCTAGCCAAAAACATTCAGTACTTC. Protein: CASNPRLAGDRLAKNIQYF.

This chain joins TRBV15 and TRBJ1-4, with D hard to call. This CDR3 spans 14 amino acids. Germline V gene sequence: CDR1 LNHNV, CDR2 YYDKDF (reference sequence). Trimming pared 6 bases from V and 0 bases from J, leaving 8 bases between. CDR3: CATRAGATNEKLFF. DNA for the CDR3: TGTGCCACCAGGGCAGGTGCAACTAATGAAAAACTGTTTTTT.

The CDR3 DNA reads as TGTGCCAGCAGTGACTCGCTGACAGGGGTTTCTCAGCCCCAGCATTTT. Its protein is CASSDSLTGVSQPQHF. The gene calls are TRBV6-4 and TRBJ1-5; TRBD1 matches 8 bases. The CDR3 length is 16 residues. Germline V gene sequence: CDR1 MRHNA, CDR2 SNTAGT. The V and J ends lost 0 bases and 6 bases, in that order; junction bases with no gene match: 7.

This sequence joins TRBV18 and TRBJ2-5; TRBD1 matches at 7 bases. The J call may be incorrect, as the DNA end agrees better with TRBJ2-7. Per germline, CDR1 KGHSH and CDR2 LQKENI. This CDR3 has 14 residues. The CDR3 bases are TGTGCCAGCGCCACCACCAGGGGGATCAACGAGCAGTACTTC. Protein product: CASATTRGINEQYF.

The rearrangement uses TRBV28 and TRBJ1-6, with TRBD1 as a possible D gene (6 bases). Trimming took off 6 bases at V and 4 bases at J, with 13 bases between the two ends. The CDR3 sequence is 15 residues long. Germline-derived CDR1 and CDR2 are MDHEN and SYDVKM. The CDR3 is CASRPSRGYNSPLHF. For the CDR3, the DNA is TGTGCCAGCAGACCATCCAGGGGATATAATTCACCCCTCCACTTT.

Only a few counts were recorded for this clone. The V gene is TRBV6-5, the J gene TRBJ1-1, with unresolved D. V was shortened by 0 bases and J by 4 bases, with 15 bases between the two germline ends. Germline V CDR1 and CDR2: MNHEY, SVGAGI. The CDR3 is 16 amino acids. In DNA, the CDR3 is TGTGCCAGCAGTTACTCGAAAGCAGGTGGTGGCACTGAAGCTTTCTTT. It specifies CASSYSKAGGGTEAFF.

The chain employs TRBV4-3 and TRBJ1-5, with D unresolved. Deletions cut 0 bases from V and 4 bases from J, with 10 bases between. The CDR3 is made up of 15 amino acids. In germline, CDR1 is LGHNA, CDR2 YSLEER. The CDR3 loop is CASSQDGQENQPQHF. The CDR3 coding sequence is TGCGCCAGCAGCCAAGATGGGCAGGAAAATCAGCCCCAGCATTTT.

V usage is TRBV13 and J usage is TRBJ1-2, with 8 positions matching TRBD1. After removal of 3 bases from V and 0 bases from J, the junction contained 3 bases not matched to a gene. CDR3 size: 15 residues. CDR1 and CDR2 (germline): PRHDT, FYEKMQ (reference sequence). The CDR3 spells CASSFRTGPNYGYTF. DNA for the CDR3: TGTGCCAGCAGCTTCCGGACAGGGCCTAACTATGGCTACACCTTC.

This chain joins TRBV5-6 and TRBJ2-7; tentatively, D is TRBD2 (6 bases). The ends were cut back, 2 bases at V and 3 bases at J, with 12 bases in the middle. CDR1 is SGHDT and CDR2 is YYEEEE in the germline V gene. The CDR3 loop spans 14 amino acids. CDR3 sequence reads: CASSLKLGGYEQYF. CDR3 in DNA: TGTGCCAGCAGCTTAAAGTTGGGGGGCTACGAGCAGTACTTC.

The CDR3 reads CASSLAPVQANYGYTF. Written as DNA, the CDR3 is TGTGCCAGCAGCTTGGCGCCAGTCCAAGCTAACTATGGCTACACCTTC. This chain joins TRBV5-5 and TRBJ1-2, with D uncertain. The V gene's germline CDR1 is SGHKS and CDR2 YYEKEE (reference sequence). V lost 0 bases and J lost 0, with 12 bases in between. This CDR3 has 16 amino acids.

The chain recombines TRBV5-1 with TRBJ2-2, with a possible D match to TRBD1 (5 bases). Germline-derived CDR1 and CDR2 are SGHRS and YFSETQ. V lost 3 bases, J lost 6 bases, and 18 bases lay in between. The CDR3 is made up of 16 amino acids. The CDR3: CASSSPQYRSSGELFF. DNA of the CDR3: TGCGCCAGCAGCTCGCCGCAATACAGGAGTTCCGGGGAGCTGTTTTTT.

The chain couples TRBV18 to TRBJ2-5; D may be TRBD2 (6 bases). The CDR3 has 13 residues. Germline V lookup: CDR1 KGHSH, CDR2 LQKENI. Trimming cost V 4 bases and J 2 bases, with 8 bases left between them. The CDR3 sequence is CASSRGVQETQYF. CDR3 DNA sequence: TGTGCCAGCTCACGGGGGGTACAAGAGACCCAGTACTTC.